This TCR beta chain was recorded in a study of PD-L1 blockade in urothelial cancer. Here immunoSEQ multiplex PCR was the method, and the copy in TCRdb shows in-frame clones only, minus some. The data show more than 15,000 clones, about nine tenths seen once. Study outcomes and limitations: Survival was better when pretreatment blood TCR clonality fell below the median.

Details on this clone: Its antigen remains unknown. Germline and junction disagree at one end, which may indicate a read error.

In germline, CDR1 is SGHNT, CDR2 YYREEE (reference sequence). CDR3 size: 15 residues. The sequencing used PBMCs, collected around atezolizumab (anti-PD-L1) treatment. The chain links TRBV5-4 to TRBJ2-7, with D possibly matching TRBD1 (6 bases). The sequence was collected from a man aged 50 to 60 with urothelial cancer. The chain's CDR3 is CASSRPGATPYELYF. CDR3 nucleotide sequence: TGTGCCAGCAGTAGACCAGGGGCGACCCCCTACGAGCTGTACTTC.